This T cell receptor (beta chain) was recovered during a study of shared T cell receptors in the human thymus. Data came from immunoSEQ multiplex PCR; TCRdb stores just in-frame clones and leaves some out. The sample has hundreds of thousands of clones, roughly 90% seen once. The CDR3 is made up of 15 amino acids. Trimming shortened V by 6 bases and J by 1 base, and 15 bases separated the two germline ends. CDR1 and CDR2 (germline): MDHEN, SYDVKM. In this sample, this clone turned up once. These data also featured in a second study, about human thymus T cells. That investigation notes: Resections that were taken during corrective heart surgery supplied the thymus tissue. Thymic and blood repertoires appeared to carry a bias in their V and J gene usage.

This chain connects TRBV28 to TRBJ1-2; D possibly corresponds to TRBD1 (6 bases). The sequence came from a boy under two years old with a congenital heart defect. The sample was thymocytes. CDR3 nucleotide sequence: TGTGCCAGCAGCTGGGATGGGGGACATAACTATGGCTACACCTTC. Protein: CASSWDGGHNYGYTF.